One and the same sample provided the 2 T cell receptor beta chains below, sequenced in a study of blood T cell repertoires in COVID-19. Sequencing used immunoSEQ multiplex PCR; TCRdb keeps in-frame clones, though not all of them. The repertoire holds approximately 250,000 clones, with about 83% as singletons. The sample consisted of peripheral blood. These TCRs come from a human donor in a cohort sampled during active COVID-19.

This chain uses TRBV19 with TRBJ1-1; the D is unclear. The V and J ends lost 6 bases and 4 bases respectively, with 12 bases between them. The CDR3 consists of 13 residues. Germline V gene data show CDR1 as LNHDA and CDR2 as SQIVND (reference sequence). This CDR3 reads CASSPVRATEAFF. CDR3 in DNA: TGTGCCAGTAGCCCGGTTCGCGCCACTGAAGCTTTCTTT.

CDR3 sequence: CATWREGYTF. The CDR3 region has the DNA TGTGCCACCTGGAGGGAAGGCTACACCTTC. The chain employs TRBV28 and TRBJ1-2; D remains unclear. Germline V gene sequence: CDR1 MDHEN, CDR2 SYDVKM. The CDR3 contains 10 residues. Trimming removed 10 bases from V and 8 bases from J, with 11 bases in between.